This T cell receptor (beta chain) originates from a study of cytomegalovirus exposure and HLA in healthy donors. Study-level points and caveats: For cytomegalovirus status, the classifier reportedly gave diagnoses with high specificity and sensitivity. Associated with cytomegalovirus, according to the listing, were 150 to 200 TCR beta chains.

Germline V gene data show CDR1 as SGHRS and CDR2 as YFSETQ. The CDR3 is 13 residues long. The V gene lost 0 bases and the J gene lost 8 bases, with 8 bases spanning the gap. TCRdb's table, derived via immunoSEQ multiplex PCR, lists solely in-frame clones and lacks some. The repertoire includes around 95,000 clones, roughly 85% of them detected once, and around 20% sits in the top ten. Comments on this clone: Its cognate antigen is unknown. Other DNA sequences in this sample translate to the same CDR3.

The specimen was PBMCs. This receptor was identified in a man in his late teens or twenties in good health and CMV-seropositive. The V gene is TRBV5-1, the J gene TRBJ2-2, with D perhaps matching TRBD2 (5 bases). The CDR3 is CASSLGGSGELFF. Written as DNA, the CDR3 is TGCGCCAGCAGCTTGGGAGGGTCGGGGGAGCTGTTTTTT.